This T cell receptor (beta chain) originates from a study of T-cell memory formation after mild COVID-19. Study-wide findings and caveats: Mostly located in CM and EM were contracting CD4+ clones, with contracting CD8+ clones located in EMRA. Clones contracting over day 15 to 85 were CD4/CD8 balanced, with later expanders leaning CD4+.

This clonotype came up a few times. The antigen remains unidentified. V gave up 2 bases and J gave up 2 bases, with 10 bases separating them. The germline V gene has CDR1 KGHDR and CDR2 SFDVKD. This CDR3 contains 15 residues. One entry per CDR3 protein, called by TCRdb with MiXCR from the 5' RACE reads. The top ten clones hold around 8.4% of a sample with 400,000 to 500,000 distinct CDR3 sequences, roughly 20% of them seen once. This TCR came from an adult woman who had mild COVID-19 (a few samples of this study predate the infection). Cell type and time point are not known. Sample: PBMCs or a T cell subset sorted from them (not recorded which). The chain uses TRBV24-1 and TRBJ2-3; tentatively, D is TRBD1 (6 bases). The CDR3: CATSDSTGPTDTQYF. Here the CDR3 DNA reads TGTGCCACCAGTGATTCGACAGGACCCACAGATACGCAGTATTTT.